This T cell receptor (beta chain) was obtained from a study of blood T cells in healthy people across ages. Germline V gene sequence: CDR1 DFQATT, CDR2 SNEGSKA (reference sequence). Losses at the gene ends were 0 bases for V and 5 bases for J; bases not matched to a gene: 5. There are 16 residues in the CDR3. Alongside a J-beta primer mix, a sample-barcoded 5' primer served in a second PCR lasting about 7 to 12 cycles. The template-switch adaptor was a 5' adaptor with 12 random nucleotides. It tagged each cDNA molecule. TCRdb passed the 5' RACE reads through MiXCR, listing each CDR3 protein once. Counted here are roughly 1,800,000 distinct CDR3 sequences, 49% occurring once; the ten biggest clones make up around 2.1%. In regard to this clonotype: Its antigen remains unidentified.

Study results and limitations: A greater number of naive CD4+ cells and higher diversity distinguished long-lived donors from aged donors. Calculation of diversity from one million T cells yielded estimates considered to be underestimates.

The TCR originated in a woman in her 40s in good health. The sample comprised blood. The rearrangement uses TRBV20-1 and TRBJ2-6; 9 bases fit TRBD1. CDR3 in amino acids: CSARDKGQGRANVLTF. CDR3 nucleotides: TGCAGTGCTAGAGATAAGGGACAGGGCAGGGCCAACGTCCTGACTTTC.